This T cell receptor beta chain was recorded in a study of blood T cell repertoires in COVID-19. Across the whole study: Italy, Spain and the United States were the sources of the convalescent and acute COVID-19 samples. In each case, the material was cDNA or gDNA derived from T cells, B-cell-depleted T cells, or PBMCs.

Original analysis: Amplification from reference gene primers served as the basis for estimated nucleated cell counts. TCRdb's copy holds only in-frame clones and misses some; the assay was immunoSEQ multiplex PCR. The DNA was the basis for D and trimming; V, J and clone size are from that table. The sample records around 150,000 clones, around nine tenths being singletons. Losses at the gene ends were 3 bases for V and 7 bases for J; bases not matched to a gene: 7. CDR1 is SGDLS, CDR2 YYNGEE, per germline. The CDR3 length is 14 residues. Sequenced: peripheral blood. The TCR sequence derives from a human donor in a cohort sampled during active COVID-19. The V call is TRBV9, the J call TRBJ1-2; 9 nucleotides match TRBD1. In DNA form, the CDR3 reads TGTGCCAGCAGCGAGACAGGGACAGGGAGTGGCTACACCTTC. Protein sequence: CASSETGTGSGYTF.